The 27 T cell receptor beta chains reported below all come from one sample, sequenced in a study of identical twins' blood T cells. TCRdb re-called the 5' RACE reads with MiXCR, one entry per CDR3 protein. The sample lists roughly 380,000 distinct CDR3 sequences; roughly 28% were seen once. The sample taken for sequencing was PBMCs. The origin of the receptors is a woman aged 18-55 years in good health.

As to this clonotype: Possible read error: a much larger clone is one base away. The J gene is TRBJ1-2, the V gene TRBV29-1; 7 bases line up with TRBD1. The CDR3 sequence is 12 residues long. The germline gives CDR1 SQVTM, CDR2 ANQGSEA. The CDR3 bases are TGCAACGTTGGTGAGACAGGGCCGCGCTACACCTTC. It codes for CNVGETGPRYTF.

This clonotype was observed a few times. The chain carries TRBV10-3 and TRBJ1-5, with D possibly matching TRBD1 (5 bases). Looked up from germline, CDR1 is ENHRY and CDR2 is SYGVKD. The V and J ends lost 10 bases and 6 bases respectively, with 19 bases between them. CDR3 length: 14 residues. For the CDR3, the DNA is TGTGCCAACAGCGGGACCCAAGTCGCTCAGCCCCAGCATTTT. It encodes CANSGTQVAQPQHF.

This clonotype was observed a few times. The chain combines TRBV3-1 with TRBJ2-1; D possibly corresponds to TRBD2 (6 bases). The CDR3 contains 14 residues. V gave up 6 bases and J gave up 4 bases, with 13 bases separating them. The germline V gene has CDR1 LGHDT and CDR2 YNNKEL (reference sequence). The CDR3 region is CASSLTRLYNEQFF. CDR3 sequence (DNA): TGTGCCAGCAGTTTGACTAGGTTATACAATGAGCAGTTCTTC.

This clonotype was counted only a few times. The chain recombines TRBV27 with TRBJ1-5; the D gene is possibly TRBD1 (5 bases). From germline, CDR1 is MNHEY and CDR2 SMNVEV (reference sequence). CDR3 length equals 15 residues. Deletions cut 9 bases from V and 1 base from J, with 16 bases between. As DNA, the CDR3 is TGTGCCAGTAGTCAGGGTTTGTTGAGCAATCAGCCCCAGCATTTT. Translating it yields CASSQGLLSNQPQHF.

The rearrangement links TRBV25-1 to TRBJ2-1; D remains unclear. Trimming shortened V by 7 bases and J by 0 bases, and 16 bases separated the two germline ends. The CDR3 totals 16 residues. Germline values: CDR1 MGHDK, CDR2 SYGVNS. CDR3 DNA: TGTGCCAGCATCCTCGATCGAAGGAGCTCCTACAATGAGCAGTTCTTC. It translates to CASILDRRSSYNEQFF.

The V gene is TRBV20-1, the J gene TRBJ2-5, with a tentative D call TRBD2 (6 bases). V dropped 6 bases and J dropped 3 bases, with 20 bases sitting between them. CDR1 is DFQATT and CDR2 is SNEGSKA in the germline V gene (reference sequence). The CDR3 runs 15 residues. The CDR3 loop is CSAVRGSLLKETQYF. The CDR3 DNA reads TGCAGTGCCGTACGGGGGAGTCTATTGAAAGAGACCCAGTACTTC.

DNA for the CDR3: TGCAGCGTCGGTAGGGCTGGAGCGACTGAAGCTTTCTTT. Protein product: CSVGRAGATEAFF. The rearrangement links TRBV29-1 to TRBJ1-1; unclear D gene. Trimming removed 6 bases from V and 5 bases from J, with 16 bases in between. In germline, CDR1 is SQVTM, CDR2 ANQGSEA. The CDR3 spans 13 residues.

This clonotype was picked up a small number of times. V is TRBV20-1 and J is TRBJ1-1; 8 nucleotides match TRBD1. Germline CDR1 is DFQATT and CDR2 is SNEGSKA (reference sequence). The CDR3 loop spans 13 amino acids. The trim removed 6 bases at V and 0 bases at J, leaving 3 bases unmatched. CDR3 sequence reads: CSAAGQVNTEAFF. CDR3 sequence (DNA): TGCAGTGCCGCGGGACAGGTGAACACTGAAGCTTTCTTT.

This clonotype was recorded a few times. V is TRBV7-2 and J is TRBJ2-1, with 14 positions matching TRBD2. The CDR3 extends over 21 amino acids. From germline, CDR1 is SGHTA and CDR2 FQGNSA. J lost 7 bases, V lost 2 bases, and 19 bases had no gene match. The CDR3 protein is CASSLLFRKPGLAGDPNEQFF. For the CDR3, the DNA is TGTGCCAGCAGCTTACTTTTTCGGAAACCGGGACTAGCGGGAGACCCAAATGAGCAGTTCTTC.

The chain employs TRBV11-2 and TRBJ2-7; D possibly corresponds to TRBD2 (7 bases). The CDR3 totals 15 residues. V gave up 5 bases and J gave up 2 bases, with 16 bases separating them. Germline V gene data show CDR1 as SGHAT and CDR2 as FQNNGV. The CDR3 DNA follows: TGTGCCAGCAGCCCAAGGGGGGGATCGGCCTACGAGCAGTACTTC. It specifies CASSPRGGSAYEQYF.

The table lists this clonotype with a few counts. This chain uses TRBV9 with TRBJ1-1, with 7 positions matching TRBD1. Germline-derived CDR1 and CDR2 are SGDLS and YYNGEE. CDR3 length equals 15 residues. V dropped 3 bases and J dropped 0; count of bases not matched to a gene: 5. The CDR3 DNA reads as TGTGCCAGCAGCGCCGGGGACAGCTTGAACACTGAAGCTTTCTTT. It encodes CASSAGDSLNTEAFF. The whole variable domain, remainder taken from reference TRBV9 and TRBJ1-1, is DSGVTQTPKHLITATGQRVTLRCSPRSGDLSVYWYQQSLDQGLQFLIQYYNGEERAKGNILERFSAQQFPDLHSELNLSSLELGDSALYFCASSAGDSLNTEAFFGQGTRLTVV.

This clonotype was counted between two and nine times. The V and J genes are TRBV5-1 and TRBJ1-3; 7 bases are shared with TRBD1. This CDR3 comprises 16 residues. Trimming took 4 bases from V and 0 from J; bases not matched to a gene: 7. Germline V CDR1 and CDR2: SGHRS, YFSETQ. Written as DNA, the CDR3 is TGCGCCAGCAGCCTAAAGACAGGGAACTCTGGAAACACCATATATTTT. Its protein is CASSLKTGNSGNTIYF. Full variable domain (remainder filled in from reference TRBV5-1 and TRBJ1-3): KAGVTQTPRYLIKTRGQQVTLSCSPISGHRSVSWYQQTPGQGLQFLFEYFSETQRNKGNFPGRFSGRQFSNSRSEMNVSTLELGDSALYLCASSLKTGNSGNTIYFGEGSWLTVV.

This clonotype was detected a few times. This chain uses TRBV5-6 with TRBJ1-1, with 8 bases identical to TRBD1. Germline CDR1 SGHDT, CDR2 YYEEEE. J gave up 1 base and V 6 bases, and 11 bases lay outside the gene matches. CDR3 size: 16 residues. This CDR3 is CASILIGQGQNTEAFF. CDR3 DNA sequence: TGTGCCAGCATCCTAATTGGACAGGGACAGAACACTGAAGCTTTCTTT. Based on the CDR3 plus reference TRBV5-6 and TRBJ1-1, the full variable domain is DAGVTQSPTHLIKTRGQQVTLRCSPKSGHDTVSWYQQALGQGPQFIFQYYEEEERQRGNFPDRFSGHQFPNYSSELNVNALLLGDSALYLCASILIGQGQNTEAFFGQGTRLTVV.

This chain links TRBV20-1 with TRBJ1-2; no clear D gene. CDR1 is DFQATT and CDR2 is SNEGSKA in the germline V gene (reference sequence). Trimming removed 5 bases at V and 0 bases at J, with 10 bases between. The CDR3 is 13 amino acids. The CDR3 bases are TGCAGTGCTTTTGACATAGCTAACTATGGCTACACCTTC. Translation gives CSAFDIANYGYTF.

The rearrangement links TRBV29-1 to TRBJ2-1; 7 bases agree with TRBD2. The CDR3 covers 14 residues. With V trimmed by 7 bases and J by 0 bases, 6 bases remained unmatched. Looked up from germline, CDR1 is SQVTM and CDR2 is ANQGSEA. CDR3 protein: CSAGWGGSYNEQFF. CDR3 DNA: TGCAGCGCCGGTTGGGGGGGCTCCTACAATGAGCAGTTCTTC.

CDR3 region: CASSPNSGPDTQYF. The CDR3, as DNA: TGTGCCAGCTCACCAAACTCGGGGCCAGATACGCAGTATTTT. The chain uses TRBV18 and TRBJ2-3; D is perhaps TRBD1 or TRBD2 (5 bases each). V was trimmed by 2 bases and J by 4 bases, leaving 10 bases between them. The germline V gene encodes CDR1 KGHSH and CDR2 LQKENI. The CDR3 is 14 amino acids.

The chain has TRBV7-2 and TRBJ2-2, with 7 bases aligning to TRBD2. The CDR3 has 14 residues. Trimming took 2 bases from V and 5 from J; bases not matched to a gene: 2. Germline CDR1 is SGHTA and CDR2 is FQGNSA. CDR3 bases: TGTGCCAGCAGCTTAAGCGGGATTACCGGGGAGCTGTTTTTT. Amino acids: CASSLSGITGELFF.

This clonotype showed up many times. The V and J genes are TRBV6-5 and TRBJ1-1; weak D call: TRBD1 (5 bases). V dropped 4 bases and J dropped 1 base, with 10 bases sitting between them. Germline V gene sequence: CDR1 MNHEY, CDR2 SVGAGI. The CDR3 is 14 residues long. The CDR3 region has the DNA TGTGCCAGCAGTTGGTCGGGGCCGAACACTGAAGCTTTCTTT. Its protein product is CASSWSGPNTEAFF.

The chain couples TRBV19 to TRBJ1-6, with a possible D match to TRBD1 (5 bases). The CDR3 runs to 18 residues. Germline V gives CDR1 LNHDA, CDR2 SQIVND (reference sequence). The germline V and J ends were trimmed by 6 bases and 0 bases, with 18 bases remaining between them. CDR3: CASSRGHPKSSYNSPLHF. CDR3 nucleotides: TGTGCCAGTAGCCGAGGACACCCGAAAAGCTCCTATAATTCACCCCTCCACTTT.

This clonotype was found many times. CDR3 bases: TGCGCCAGCAGCCCGGGACCCTCGAACACTGAAGCTTTCTTT. It is translated as CASSPGPSNTEAFF. V is TRBV5-1 and J is TRBJ1-1; tentative D call: TRBD1 (5 bases). V gave up 4 bases and J gave up 1 base, with 11 bases separating them. Germline assignment: CDR1 SGHRS and CDR2 YFSETQ. The CDR3 runs to 14 residues.

This chain links TRBV5-1 with TRBJ1-1; D gene unclear. Germline CDR1 is SGHRS and CDR2 is YFSETQ. The CDR3 extends over 15 amino acids. The V and J ends lost 4 bases and 4 bases respectively, with 17 bases between them. The DNA for the CDR3 is TGCGCCAGCAGCCCCCACCCCGAGGTGGGCACTGAAGCTTTCTTT. This codes for CASSPHPEVGTEAFF.

The V call is TRBV20-1, the J call TRBJ1-1, with no clear D. This CDR3 has 14 amino acids. Germline loops: CDR1 DFQATT, CDR2 SNEGSKA (reference sequence). The ends were cut back, 2 bases at V and 4 bases at J, with 14 bases in the middle. The CDR3 protein is CSARTQMGGTEAFF. The DNA for the CDR3 is TGCAGTGCTAGAACACAGATGGGTGGCACTGAAGCTTTCTTT.

The V and J genes are TRBV29-1 and TRBJ2-1, with D possibly being TRBD1 or TRBD2 (5 bases each). CDR3 size: 13 residues. The V end was cut by 4 bases, the J end by 0 bases, with 7 bases between. Per germline, CDR1 SQVTM and CDR2 ANQGSEA. CDR3 region: CSVVGDSYNEQFF. The DNA for the CDR3 is TGCAGCGTTGTGGGGGACTCCTACAATGAGCAGTTCTTC.

The count of this clonotype is one. This may stem from a read error, because a much larger clone lies one nucleotide away. The chain's CDR3 is CSAYSRGRGNTIYF. The CDR3 DNA is TGCAGTGCCTACAGCCGGGGTCGGGGAAACACCATATATTTT. This chain links TRBV20-1 with TRBJ1-3; D unresolved. This CDR3 has 14 residues. The V gene lost 6 bases and the J gene lost 4 bases, with 16 bases spanning the gap. Germline CDR1 and CDR2: DFQATT and SNEGSKA (reference sequence).

The V and J genes are TRBV29-1 and TRBJ1-5; D ambiguous. Deletions cut 6 bases from V and 3 bases from J, with 12 bases between. Germline-derived CDR1 and CDR2 are SQVTM and ANQGSEA. The CDR3 has 13 amino acids. The CDR3 DNA sequence: TGCAGCGTCCCGACCGGTAACAATCAGCCCCAGCATTTT. Its protein is CSVPTGNNQPQHF.

This clonotype has a handful of counts. This rearrangement joins TRBV11-2 to TRBJ2-3, with no clear D. V lost 4 bases, J lost 0 bases, and 8 bases lay in between. CDR3 length: 14 residues. Germline V gene data show CDR1 as SGHAT and CDR2 as FQNNGV. The CDR3 is CASSSAASTDTQYF. CDR3 DNA sequence: TGTGCCAGCAGCTCAGCAGCCAGCACAGATACGCAGTATTTT.

This clonotype was seen at least ten times. The V gene is TRBV11-2, the J gene TRBJ1-4; weak D call: TRBD1 (5 bases). The germline V gene has CDR1 SGHAT and CDR2 FQNNGV. The CDR3 is 16 amino acids. The V and J ends lost 5 bases and 6 bases respectively, with 19 bases between them. The CDR3 here is CASSGELRGSDEKLFF. In nucleotides, the CDR3 is TGTGCCAGCAGCGGTGAATTACGGGGCTCGGATGAAAAACTGTTTTTT.